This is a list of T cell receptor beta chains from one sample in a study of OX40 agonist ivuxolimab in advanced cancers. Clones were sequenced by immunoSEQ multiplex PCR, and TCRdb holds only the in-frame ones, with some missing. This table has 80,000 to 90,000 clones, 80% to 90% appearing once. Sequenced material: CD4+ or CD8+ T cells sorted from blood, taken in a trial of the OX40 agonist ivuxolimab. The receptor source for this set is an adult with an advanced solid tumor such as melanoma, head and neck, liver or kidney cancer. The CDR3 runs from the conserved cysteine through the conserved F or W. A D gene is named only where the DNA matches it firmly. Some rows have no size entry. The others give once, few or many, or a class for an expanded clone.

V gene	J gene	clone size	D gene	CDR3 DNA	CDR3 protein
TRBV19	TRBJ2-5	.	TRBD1	TGTGCCAGTAGTATTACAGGGGGCCAAGAGACCCAGTACTTC	CASSITGGQETQYF
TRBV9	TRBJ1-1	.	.	TGTGCCAGCAGCGCATTTTTAACAGGGTTCACTGAAGCTTTCTTT	CASSAFLTGFTEAFF
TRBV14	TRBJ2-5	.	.	TGTGCCAGCAGCCCACTCAAGGGCAGGTCGACTCGGACCCAGTACTTC	CASSPLKGRSTRTQYF
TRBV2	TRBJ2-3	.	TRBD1	TGTGCCAGCAGTGGGGCCGGGACAGGGAGCACAGATACGCAGTATTTT	CASSGAGTGSTDTQYF
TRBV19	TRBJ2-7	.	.	TGTGCCAGTACCAATTTGGAGGAGCAGTACTTC	CASTNLEEQYF
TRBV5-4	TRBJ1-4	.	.	TGTGCCAGCAGCTCGAGTGAGGTGGAAAAACTGTTTTTT	CASSSSEVEKLFF
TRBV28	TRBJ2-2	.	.	TGTGCCAGCACTCCCAGACGAGGCTTCGCGGAACCGTGTACCGGGGAGCTGTTTTTT	CASTPRRGFAEPCTGELFF
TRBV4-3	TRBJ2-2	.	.	TGCGCCAGCAGCCCCCAGGGGAACACCGGGGAGCTGTTTTTT	CASSPQGNTGELFF
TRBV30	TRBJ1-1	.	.	TGTGCCTGGAGTGTAAATCGGGGTTTGTCGAACACTGAAGCTTTCTTT	CAWSVNRGLSNTEAFF
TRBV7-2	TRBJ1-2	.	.	TGTGCCAGCAGCGCGCCGGGGACCAATAACTATGGCTACACCTTC	CASSAPGTNNYGYTF
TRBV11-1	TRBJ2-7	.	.	TGTGCCAGCAGCTTGGGGTCGACTTTCTACGAGCAGTACTTC	CASSLGSTFYEQYF
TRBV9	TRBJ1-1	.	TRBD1	TGTGCCAGCAGCGTAAACCCGGACAGGAGGGGTGGATCGTGGGCTTTCTTT	CASSVNPDRRGGSWAFF
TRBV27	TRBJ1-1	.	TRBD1	TGTGCCAGCAGGATACAGGGGTTAAACACTGAAGCTTTCTTT	CASRIQGLNTEAFF
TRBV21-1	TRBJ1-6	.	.	TGTGCCAGCAGCCCCTATAGGGGTTGTCGGCCCTATAATTCACCCCTCCACTTT	CASSPYRGCRPYNSPLHF
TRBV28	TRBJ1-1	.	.	TGTGCCAGCAGTTTTGGTTATTTCATGAACACTGAAGCTTTCTTT	CASSFGYFMNTEAFF
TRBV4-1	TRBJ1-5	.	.	TGCGCCAGCAGCCAAGATCTCAATCAGCCCCAGCATTTT	CASSQDLNQPQHF
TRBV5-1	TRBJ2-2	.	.	TGCGCCAGCAGCGCCCTAATTTCAGGGTCCGGGGAGCTGTTTTTT	CASSALISGSGELFF
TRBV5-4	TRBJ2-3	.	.	TGTGCCAGCAGCCCCTCTGGGAGTGGTCCGACAGATACGCAGTATTTT	CASSPSGSGPTDTQYF
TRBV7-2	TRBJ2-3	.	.	TGTGCCAGCAGCCCTCCCATACAGGGCACAGATACGCAGTATTTT	CASSPPIQGTDTQYF
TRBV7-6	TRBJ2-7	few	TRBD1	TGTGCCAGCAGCTTAGGTGACAGGGGGCTCGAGCAGTACTTC	CASSLGDRGLEQYF
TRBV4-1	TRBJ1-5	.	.	TGCGCCAGCAGCCAAGATTTACGGGGACATAGCAATCAGCCCCAGCATTTT	CASSQDLRGHSNQPQHF
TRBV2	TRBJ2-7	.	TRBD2	TGTGCCAGCAGTACTAGCGGGGGGGCCTACGAGCAGTACTTC	CASSTSGGAYEQYF
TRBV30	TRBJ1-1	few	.	TGTGCCACGGGACGGGCGAACACTGAAGCTTTCTTT	CATGRANTEAFF
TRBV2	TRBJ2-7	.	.	TGTGCCAGCAGTGAAGAGGGCAGCGAGCAGTACTTC	CASSEEGSEQYF
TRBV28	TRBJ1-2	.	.	TGTGCCAGCAGTCCTAGGGCTTTGTTCGGCTACACCTTC	CASSPRALFGYTF
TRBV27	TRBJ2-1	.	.	TGTGCCACTTCCAGCCTTATCGAGCAGTTCTTC	CATSSLIEQFF
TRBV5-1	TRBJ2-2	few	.	TGCGCCAGCAGCGGCGGGACCCATCGTCGGGACGGGGAGCTGTTTTTT	CASSGGTHRRDGELFF
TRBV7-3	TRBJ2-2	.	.	TGTGCCAGCAGCTTAACGGGGGATGGCGGGGAGCTGTTTTTT	CASSLTGDGGELFF
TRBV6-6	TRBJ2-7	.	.	TGTGCCAGCCCCTACGGTAGGGAGCAGTACTTC	CASPYGREQYF
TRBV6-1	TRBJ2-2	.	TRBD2	TGTGCCAGCAGTGTCCGGGGGGGCAACACCGGGGAGCTGTTTTTT	CASSVRGGNTGELFF
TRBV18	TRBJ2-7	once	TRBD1	TGTGCCAGCTCACGGGACAGATACTACGAGCAGTACTTC	CASSRDRYYEQYF
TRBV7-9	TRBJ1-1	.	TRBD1	TGTGCCAGCAGCTTCACAGGGGGCGCGTCAACTGAAGCTTTCTTT	CASSFTGGASTEAFF
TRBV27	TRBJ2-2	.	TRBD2	TGTGCCAGCAGTTTTAGAGCGGGGGGGGCCGGGGAGCTGTTTTTT	CASSFRAGGAGELFF
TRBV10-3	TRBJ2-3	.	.	TGTGCCATCAGTGAGAACACAGATACGCAGTATTTT	CAISENTDTQYF
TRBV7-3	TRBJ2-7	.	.	TGTGCCAGCAGCTCTGGACAGTCCTACGAGCAGTACTTC	CASSSGQSYEQYF